Presented here are 12 T cell receptor beta chains from one specimen sequenced in a study of shared T cell receptors in the human thymus. This table comes from immunoSEQ multiplex PCR, and its TCRdb copy is limited to in-frame clones, with some not included. Among roughly 710,000 clones, 80% to 90% were seen once, and the ten largest hold roughly 0.01%. The same data also contributed to another study, on human thymus T cells.

Sequences were obtained from thymocytes. These receptors were collected from a girl under three years old with a congenital heart defect.

This chain links TRBV28 with TRBJ1-1; 7 nucleotides match TRBD1. J lost 1 base, V lost 9 bases, and 8 bases had no gene match. CDR1 is MDHEN and CDR2 is SYDVKM in the germline V gene. The CDR3 contains 14 residues. In DNA form, the CDR3 reads TGTGCCAGTGAAGGGGGCCAGAGGAACACTGAAGCTTTCTTT. Encoded protein: CASEGGQRNTEAFF.

The V and J genes are TRBV15 and TRBJ1-1, with 8 bases identical to TRBD1. Trimming at V came to 2 bases and at J to 0 bases, leaving 8 bases not matched to a gene. CDR1 is LNHNV, CDR2 YYDKDF, per germline (reference sequence). The CDR3 is 17 residues long. DNA for the CDR3: TGTGCCACCAGCAGATCCCGGACAGGGACGGTGAACACTGAAGCTTTCTTT. Protein sequence: CATSRSRTGTVNTEAFF. The variable domain in full, with the rest retrieved from reference TRBV15 and TRBJ1-1, is DAMVIQNPRYQVTQFGKPVTLSCSQTLNHNVMYWYQQKSSQAPKLLFHYYDKDFNNEADTPDNFQSRRPNTSFCFLDIRSPGLGDTAMYLCATSRSRTGTVNTEAFFGQGTRLTVV.

The J gene is TRBJ1-2, the V gene TRBV5-6; D possibly corresponds to TRBD1 (6 bases). The CDR3 has 15 amino acids. The V gene lost 5 bases and the J gene lost 4 bases, with 18 bases spanning the gap. The germline V gene encodes CDR1 SGHDT and CDR2 YYEEEE. As DNA, the CDR3 is TGTGCCAGCAGGAAGCACAGGGAAGGAGGCTATGGCTACACCTTC. Translated: CASRKHREGGYGYTF.

This clone has just one count. The J gene is TRBJ1-2, the V gene TRBV5-4, with D hard to call. Between the trimmed V and J ends, which lost 3 bases and 4 bases, there was a span of 7 bases. The CDR3 sequence is 12 residues long. Per the germline V gene, CDR1 is SGHNT and CDR2 is YYREEE (reference sequence). CDR3 loop: CASSWRSYGYTF. The CDR3 region has the DNA TGTGCCAGCAGCTGGAGGAGCTATGGCTACACCTTC.

This clone was recorded once. This chain joins TRBV27 and TRBJ1-4, with TRBD1 matching 9 bases. Trimming cost V 3 bases and J 8 bases; bases outside gene matches: 4. The CDR3 has 14 amino acids. Germline values: CDR1 MNHEY, CDR2 SMNVEV (reference sequence). CDR3: CASSLNRGQEKLFF. Here the CDR3 DNA reads TGTGCCAGCAGTTTGAACAGGGGGCAGGAAAAACTGTTTTTT.

The CDR3 spells CASSLSHQPRIGNTIYF. CDR3 bases: TGTGCCAGCAGTTTAAGTCATCAACCGCGGATTGGAAACACCATATATTTT. The chain is built from TRBV27 and TRBJ1-3; D is uncertain. V was pared by 2 bases and J by 3 bases, with 17 bases between. The CDR3 totals 17 residues. The germline V gene encodes CDR1 MNHEY and CDR2 SMNVEV (reference sequence).

The J gene is TRBJ1-6, the V gene TRBV28; 10 bases are shared with TRBD1. Trimming took 7 bases from V and 14 from J; bases not matched to a gene: 14. This CDR3 is 15 amino acids long. Germline-derived CDR1 and CDR2 are MDHEN and SYDVKM. The CDR3 here is CASKGLRQGARALHF. CDR3 DNA: TGTGCCAGCAAAGGTTTGAGACAGGGGGCGCGGGCCCTCCACTTT.

This clone was seen only a few times. V and J are TRBV4-3 and TRBJ1-2, with D possibly being TRBD1 (5 bases). The germline V and J ends were trimmed by 1 base and 1 base, with 16 bases remaining between them. This CDR3 has 17 residues. Germline CDR1 LGHNA, CDR2 YSLEER. CDR3 nucleotides: TGCGCCAGCAGCCAAGCCTCACAGGAGAGGCATAACTATGGCTACACCTTC. This codes for CASSQASQERHNYGYTF.

The chain carries TRBV4-3 and TRBJ2-7; the D gene is possibly TRBD2 (6 bases). The ends were cut back, 0 bases at V and 5 bases at J, with 14 bases in the middle. The CDR3 runs to 15 residues. Germline V gene sequence: CDR1 LGHNA, CDR2 YSLEER. CDR3 region: CASSQEAGLVDEQYF. The CDR3 DNA follows: TGCGCCAGCAGCCAAGAGGCGGGGCTGGTCGACGAGCAGTACTTC.

The rearrangement links TRBV25-1 to TRBJ2-7; 12 positions match TRBD2. The J segment lost 0 bases and the V segment lost 1 base, leaving 7 bases of the junction unmatched. The CDR3 consists of 18 residues. Per germline, CDR1 MGHDK and CDR2 SYGVNS. Here the CDR3 reads CASSEFGLAGLSSYEQYF. The DNA of the CDR3 is TGTGCCAGCAGTGAATTTGGACTAGCGGGGCTAAGCTCCTACGAGCAGTACTTC.

CDR3 amino acids: CASSHLPSTGSYEQYF. In nucleotides, the CDR3 is TGCGCCAGCAGCCACCTTCCTTCAACCGGGTCCTACGAGCAGTACTTC. This chain joins TRBV4-1 and TRBJ2-7; D remains ambiguous. Germline V gives CDR1 MGHRA, CDR2 YSYEKL. This CDR3 comprises 16 residues. Trimming took off 3 bases at V and 1 base at J, with 16 bases between the two ends.

The rearrangement joins TRBV5-1 to TRBJ2-1; unclear D gene. The CDR3 consists of 13 residues. Trimming cost V 0 bases and J 3 bases, with 4 bases left between them. CDR1 is SGHRS, CDR2 YFSETQ, per germline. This CDR3 is CASSLASYNEQFF. CDR3 bases: TGCGCCAGCAGCTTGGCTAGCTACAATGAGCAGTTCTTC. The variable domain in full, with the rest retrieved from reference TRBV5-1 and TRBJ2-1, is KAGVTQTPRYLIKTRGQQVTLSCSPISGHRSVSWYQQTPGQGLQFLFEYFSETQRNKGNFPGRFSGRQFSNSRSEMNVSTLELGDSALYLCASSLASYNEQFFGPGTRLTVL.